This T cell receptor beta chain emerged from a study of cytomegalovirus exposure and HLA in healthy donors. Study-wide background: The same platform used for the approximately 670 first-cohort repertoires was also used for the roughly 120 validation repertoires, as a later analysis reported. Notes on the study in general: In vitro assays verified that three CMV-associated chains recognized CMV antigens specifically. One later analysis, an examination of the approximately 120 validation repertoires, found that first-cohort TCR clusters tended to co-occur in them. The authors enumerated some 170 TCR beta chains as linked to cytomegalovirus.

The CDR3 sequence is 14 residues long. Germline V gene data show CDR1 as SGDLS and CDR2 as YYNGEE. V gave up 0 bases and J gave up 1 base, with 7 bases separating them. Libraries were prepared by immunoSEQ multiplex PCR; TCRdb keeps only in-frame clonotypes and omits some of them. The sample comprises 250,000 to 350,000 clones, roughly 90% of which are singletons, and approximately 0.88% rests with the top ten. This clone came up a few times. The antigen remains undetermined. The chain uses TRBV9 and TRBJ1-1; a possible D gene is TRBD1 (5 bases). Material: PBMCs. This sequence originates from a woman under 30 in good health and CMV-seronegative. The CDR3 spells CASSVAGGNTEAFF. CDR3 DNA: TGTGCCAGCAGCGTAGCGGGGGGGAACACTGAAGCTTTCTTT.